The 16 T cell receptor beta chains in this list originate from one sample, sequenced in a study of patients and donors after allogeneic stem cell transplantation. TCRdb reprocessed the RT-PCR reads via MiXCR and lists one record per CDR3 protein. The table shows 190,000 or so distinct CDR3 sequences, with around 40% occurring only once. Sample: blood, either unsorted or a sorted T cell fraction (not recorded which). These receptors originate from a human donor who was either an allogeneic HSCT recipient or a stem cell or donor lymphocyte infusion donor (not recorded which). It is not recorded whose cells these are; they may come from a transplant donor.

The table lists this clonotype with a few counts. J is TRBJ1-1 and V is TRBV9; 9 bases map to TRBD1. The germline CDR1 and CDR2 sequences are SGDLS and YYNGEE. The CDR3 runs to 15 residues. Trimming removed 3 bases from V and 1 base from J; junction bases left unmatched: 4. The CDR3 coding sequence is TGTGCCAGCAGCGGGGGGACAGGGTGGAACACTGAAGCTTTCTTT. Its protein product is CASSGGTGWNTEAFF.

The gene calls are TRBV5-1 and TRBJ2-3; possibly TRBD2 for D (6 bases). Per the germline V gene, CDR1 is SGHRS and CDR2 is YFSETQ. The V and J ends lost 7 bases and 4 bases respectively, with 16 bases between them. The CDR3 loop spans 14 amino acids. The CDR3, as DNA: TGCGCCAGCGGAGGGCCAGAGCAATCAGATACGCAGTATTTT. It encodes CASGGPEQSDTQYF.

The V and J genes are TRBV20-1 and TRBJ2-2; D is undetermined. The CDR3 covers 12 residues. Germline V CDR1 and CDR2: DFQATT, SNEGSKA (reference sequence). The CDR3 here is CAISGNTGELFF. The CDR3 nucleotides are TGCGCTATTTCGGGGAACACCGGGGAGCTGTTTTTT.

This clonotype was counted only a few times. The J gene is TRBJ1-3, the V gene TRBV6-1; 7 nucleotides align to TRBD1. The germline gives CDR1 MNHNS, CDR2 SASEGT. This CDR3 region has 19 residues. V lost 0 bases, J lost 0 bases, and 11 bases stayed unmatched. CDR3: CASSEAFSQGDLSGNTIYF. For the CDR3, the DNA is TGTGCCAGCAGTGAAGCCTTCTCCCAGGGGGACCTCTCTGGAAACACCATATATTTT.

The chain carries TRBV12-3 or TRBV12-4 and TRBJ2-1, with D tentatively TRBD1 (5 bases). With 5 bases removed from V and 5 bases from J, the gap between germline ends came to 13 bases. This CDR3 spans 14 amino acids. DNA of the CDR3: TGTGCCAGCAGTGACGCCAGGGCTCACAATGAGCAGTTCTTC. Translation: CASSDARAHNEQFF.

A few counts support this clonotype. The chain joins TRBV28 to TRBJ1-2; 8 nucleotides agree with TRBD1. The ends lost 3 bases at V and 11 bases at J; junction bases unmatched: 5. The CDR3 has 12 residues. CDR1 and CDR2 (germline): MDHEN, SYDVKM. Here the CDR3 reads CASSFTGQAYTF. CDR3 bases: TGTGCCAGCAGTTTTACGGGACAGGCTTACACCTTC.

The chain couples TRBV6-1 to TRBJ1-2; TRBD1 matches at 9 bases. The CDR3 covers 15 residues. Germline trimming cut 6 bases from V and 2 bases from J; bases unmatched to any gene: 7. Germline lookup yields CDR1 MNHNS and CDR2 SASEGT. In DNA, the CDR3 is TGTGCCAGCAGCTCAAGGACAGGGGTGAACTATGGCTACACCTTC. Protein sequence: CASSSRTGVNYGYTF.

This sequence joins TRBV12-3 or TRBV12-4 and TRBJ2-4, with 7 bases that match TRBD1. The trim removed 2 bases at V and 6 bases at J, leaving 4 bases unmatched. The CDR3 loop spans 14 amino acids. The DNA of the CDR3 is TGTGCCAGCAGTTTACAAGGGGGCGGAAACATTCAGTACTTC. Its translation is CASSLQGGGNIQYF.

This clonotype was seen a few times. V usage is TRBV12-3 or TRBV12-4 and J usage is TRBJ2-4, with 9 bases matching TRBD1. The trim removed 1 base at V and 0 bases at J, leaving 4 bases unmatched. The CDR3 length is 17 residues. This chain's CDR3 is CASSLGDRAGAKNIQYF. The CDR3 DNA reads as TGTGCCAGCAGTTTAGGGGACAGGGCCGGAGCCAAAAACATTCAGTACTTC.

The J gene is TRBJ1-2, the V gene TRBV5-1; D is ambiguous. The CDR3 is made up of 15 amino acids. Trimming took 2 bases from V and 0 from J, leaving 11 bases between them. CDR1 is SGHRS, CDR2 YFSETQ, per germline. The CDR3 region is CASSLASATNYGYTF. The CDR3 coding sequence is TGCGCCAGCAGCTTAGCCAGCGCAACTAACTATGGCTACACCTTC.

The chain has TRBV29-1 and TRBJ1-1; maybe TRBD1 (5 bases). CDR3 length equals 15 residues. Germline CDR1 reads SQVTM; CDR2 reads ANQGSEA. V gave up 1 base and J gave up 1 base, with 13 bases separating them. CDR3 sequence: CSVEGTRGANTEAFF. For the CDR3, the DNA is TGCAGCGTTGAAGGGACGAGGGGCGCGAACACTGAAGCTTTCTTT.

This CDR3 reads CASSPPVRQAGSGNTIYF. In nucleotides, the CDR3 is TGTGCCAGCAGCCCGCCGGTGAGACAGGCCGGCTCTGGAAACACCATATATTTT. V gene TRBV11-2 combines with J gene TRBJ1-3, with D possibly matching TRBD1 (6 bases). The V gene lost 5 bases and the J gene lost 0 bases, with 20 bases spanning the gap. The CDR3 covers 18 residues. Germline V lookup: CDR1 SGHAT, CDR2 FQNNGV.

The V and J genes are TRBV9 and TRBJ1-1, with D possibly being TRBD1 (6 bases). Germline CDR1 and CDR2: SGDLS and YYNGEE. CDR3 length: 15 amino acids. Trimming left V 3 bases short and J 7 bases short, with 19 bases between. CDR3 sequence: CASSATPDRSSEAFF. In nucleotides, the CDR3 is TGTGCCAGCAGCGCAACCCCGGACAGATCGAGTGAAGCTTTCTTT.

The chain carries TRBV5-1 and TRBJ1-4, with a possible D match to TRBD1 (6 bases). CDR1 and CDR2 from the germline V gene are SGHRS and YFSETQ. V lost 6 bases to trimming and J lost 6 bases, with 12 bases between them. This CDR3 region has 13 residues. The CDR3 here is CASKPGADEKLFF. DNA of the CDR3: TGCGCCAGCAAACCAGGGGCGGATGAAAAACTGTTTTTT. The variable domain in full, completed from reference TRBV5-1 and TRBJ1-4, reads KAGVTQTPRYLIKTRGQQVTLSCSPISGHRSVSWYQQTPGQGLQFLFEYFSETQRNKGNFPGRFSGRQFSNSRSEMNVSTLELGDSALYLCASKPGADEKLFFGSGTQLSVL.

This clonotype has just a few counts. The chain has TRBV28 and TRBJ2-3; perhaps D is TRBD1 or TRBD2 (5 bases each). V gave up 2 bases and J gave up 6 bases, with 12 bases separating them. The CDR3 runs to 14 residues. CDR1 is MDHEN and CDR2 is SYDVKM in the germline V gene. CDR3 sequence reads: CASSLDGAGDTQYF. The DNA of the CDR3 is TGTGCCAGCAGTTTAGACGGGGCCGGGGATACGCAGTATTTT.

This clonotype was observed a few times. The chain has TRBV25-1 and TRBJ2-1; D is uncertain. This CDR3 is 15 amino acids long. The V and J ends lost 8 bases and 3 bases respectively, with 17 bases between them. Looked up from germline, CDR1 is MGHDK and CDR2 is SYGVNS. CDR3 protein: CASGRRSPYYNEQFF. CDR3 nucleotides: TGTGCCAGCGGACGACGGAGTCCCTACTACAATGAGCAGTTCTTC.